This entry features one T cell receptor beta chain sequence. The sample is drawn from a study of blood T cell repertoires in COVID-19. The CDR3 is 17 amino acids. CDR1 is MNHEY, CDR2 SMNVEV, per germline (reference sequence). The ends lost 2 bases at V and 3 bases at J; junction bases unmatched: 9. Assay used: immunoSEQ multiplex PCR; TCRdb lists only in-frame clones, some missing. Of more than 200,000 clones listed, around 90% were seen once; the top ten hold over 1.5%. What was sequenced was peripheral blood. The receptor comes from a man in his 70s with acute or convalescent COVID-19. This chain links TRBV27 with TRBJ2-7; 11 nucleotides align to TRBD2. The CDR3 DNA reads TGTGCCAGCAGTTTAACGTTAGCGGGAGGGCCTGGCTACGAGCAGTACTTC. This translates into CASSLTLAGGPGYEQYF.